Presented here are 14 T cell receptor beta chains from one specimen sequenced in a study of blood T cell repertoires in COVID-19. The repertoire was sequenced with immunoSEQ multiplex PCR; TCRdb's copy has only in-frame clones and lacks some. The sample gives a few hundred thousand clones, approximately 86% of which show up once; 3% to 4.5% is in the top ten. Source material: PBMCs or T cells enriched from blood (not recorded which). These receptor sequences come from a woman in her thirties or forties with acute COVID-19.

The chain employs TRBV4-1 and TRBJ2-1; no reliable D call. Germline V lookup: CDR1 MGHRA, CDR2 YSYEKL. V was clipped by 4 bases and J by 0 bases, with 16 bases between them. This CDR3 is 17 amino acids long. In DNA form, the CDR3 reads TGCGCCAGCAGCCCCTTACTCTCGTTTACCTCCTACAATGAGCAGTTCTTC. Its protein product is CASSPLLSFTSYNEQFF.

This clone was seen more than once but under ten times. J is TRBJ1-2 and V is TRBV30, with TRBD1 matching over 7 bases. Germline assignment: CDR1 GTSNPN and CDR2 SVGIG (reference sequence). V shed 3 bases and J 8 bases; nucleotides not matched to a gene: 6. CDR3 length equals 12 residues. The chain's CDR3 is CAWSRDSKGYTF. DNA of the CDR3: TGTGCCTGGAGCCGGGACAGTAAAGGCTACACCTTC.

This clone has more than one count but fewer than ten. The J gene is TRBJ1-4, the V gene TRBV13, with unresolved D. Trimming stripped 2 bases from V and 2 bases from J, with 9 bases between. The CDR3 has 15 amino acids. Germline-derived CDR1 and CDR2 are PRHDT and FYEKMQ (reference sequence). The CDR3 loop is CASSLKRDTNEKLFF. CDR3 in DNA: TGTGCCAGCAGCTTAAAGAGGGATACTAATGAAAAACTGTTTTTT.

The V and J genes are TRBV5-8 and TRBJ2-3; TRBD2 aligns across 9 bases. The CDR3 length is 16 residues. CDR1 and CDR2 from the germline V gene are SGHTS and YDEGEE. V dropped 0 bases and J dropped 6; count of bases not matched to a gene: 8. The CDR3 sequence: CASSLELTSGRDTQYF. CDR3 nucleotide sequence: TGTGCCAGCAGCTTGGAACTTACTAGCGGGCGGGATACGCAGTATTTT.

J is TRBJ1-2 and V is TRBV10-2; D perhaps matches TRBD1 (6 bases). Trimming took 3 bases from V and 4 from J, leaving 15 bases between them. The CDR3 is made up of 15 amino acids. Germline V CDR1 and CDR2: WSHSY, SAAADI. CDR3 coding DNA: TGCGCCAGCAGTGAACAGGGAGGGAGCTCCTATGGCTACACCTTC. Amino acid sequence: CASSEQGGSSYGYTF.

The rearrangement uses TRBV4-1 and TRBJ2-7, with 14 bases fitting TRBD2. V trimming: 3 bases; J trimming: 4 bases; junction bases outside the gene matches: 2. CDR1 is MGHRA and CDR2 is YSYEKL in the germline V gene. This CDR3 has 15 residues. CDR3 in amino acids: CASSHGTSGSYEQYF. CDR3 nucleotide sequence: TGCGCCAGCAGCCATGGGACTAGCGGGAGTTACGAGCAGTACTTC.

This rearrangement joins TRBV7-2 to TRBJ2-7; 8 bases align to TRBD2. CDR3 length: 16 amino acids. V shed 5 bases, J shed 7 bases, and the junction held 16 bases outside the gene matches. Germline assignment: CDR1 SGHTA and CDR2 FQGNSA. The CDR3 reads CASSPGGAGVTREQYF. The CDR3 DNA sequence: TGTGCCAGCAGCCCTGGGGGAGCGGGAGTGACGAGGGAGCAGTACTTC.

The J gene is TRBJ2-3, the V gene TRBV9; TRBD2 matches at 9 bases. CDR1 and CDR2 (germline): SGDLS, YYNGEE. V gave up 2 bases and J gave up 4 bases; unmatched junction bases: 14. The CDR3 is made up of 18 amino acids. The CDR3 DNA follows: TGTGCCAGCAGCGTCGCACCCGGGACTAGCATATCCGCAGATACGCAGTATTTT. It codes for CASSVAPGTSISADTQYF.

This clone was recorded a few times. V usage is TRBV6-5 and J usage is TRBJ1-2; 7 bases are shared with TRBD1. J was trimmed by 4 bases and V by 7 bases; bases with no gene match: 12. CDR3 length equals 15 residues. Germline CDR1 is MNHEY and CDR2 is SVGAGI. The CDR3 DNA reads as TGTGCCAGCACGGCGAGAAGGGGGCTTGGCTATGGCTACACCTTC. Encoded protein: CASTARRGLGYGYTF.

This clone came up once. The CDR3 bases are TGCGCCAGCAGCGGGGGGTTCTCTGGGGCAACTAATGAAAAACTGTTTTTT. Amino acids: CASSGGFSGATNEKLFF. V is TRBV5-1 and J is TRBJ1-4, with D tentatively TRBD1 (5 bases). V was trimmed by 4 bases and J by 0 bases, leaving 16 bases between them. The CDR3 runs to 17 residues. Germline-derived CDR1 and CDR2 are SGHRS and YFSETQ.

V is TRBV4-1 and J is TRBJ1-3; TRBD1 is a possible D gene (6 bases). CDR1 is MGHRA, CDR2 YSYEKL, per germline. The V end was cut by 1 base, the J end by 3 bases, with 10 bases between. This CDR3 is built from 15 residues. The CDR3 spells CASSQAGAIGNTIYF. As DNA, the CDR3 is TGCGCCAGCAGCCAAGCAGGGGCCATTGGAAACACCATATATTTT.

This chain joins TRBV13 and TRBJ2-1, with 10 bases fitting TRBD2. Germline V gene lookup returns CDR1 PRHDT and CDR2 FYEKMQ (reference sequence). The CDR3 totals 17 residues. Trimming at V came to 5 bases and at J to 7 bases, leaving 14 bases not matched to a gene. The CDR3 is CASSQNPSGRAPNEQFF. The DNA for the CDR3 is TGTGCCAGCAGCCAAAATCCGAGCGGGAGGGCTCCAAATGAGCAGTTCTTC.

With respect to this clone: The same CDR3 is also encoded by other DNA sequences in this sample. The chain links TRBV30 to TRBJ1-1, with a weak D call TRBD1 (5 bases). CDR1 and CDR2 from the germline V gene are GTSNPN and SVGIG (reference sequence). V gave up 2 bases and J gave up 0 bases, with 7 bases separating them. The CDR3 runs to 13 residues. CDR3 DNA sequence: TGTGCCTGGAGTCAGGGAATGAACACTGAAGCTTTCTTT. Its protein product is CAWSQGMNTEAFF. Filled out from reference TRBV30 and TRBJ1-1, the complete variable domain reads SQTIHQWPATLVQPVGSPLSLECTVEGTSNPNLYWYRQAAGRGLQLLFYSVGIGQISSEVPQNLSASRPQDRQFILSSKKLLLSDSGFYLCAWSQGMNTEAFFGQGTRLTVV.

The J gene is TRBJ2-7, the V gene TRBV7-9; D is unresolved. V was shortened by 2 bases and J by 0 bases, with 2 bases between the two germline ends. CDR1 and CDR2 from the germline V gene are SEHNR and FQNEAQ (reference sequence). The CDR3 is 12 amino acids. The CDR3 nucleotides read TGTGCCAGCAGCTTACACTCCTACGAGCAGTACTTC. It translates to CASSLHSYEQYF.